The 3 T cell receptor beta chains in this list originate from one sample, sequenced in a study of T cells in Graves' hyperthyroidism and ophthalmopathy. RNA transcripts gave rise to amplified TCR beta CDR3 regions. A first-round RT-PCR of the TCR CDR3 used the HTBI primer set. Via MiXCR, TCRdb re-called the multiplex PCR reads, giving one row per CDR3 protein. The table includes roughly 650,000 distinct CDR3 sequences, roughly 15% detected once. Sequences were obtained from blood. The receptors come from a middle-aged woman with Graves' ophthalmopathy.

This clonotype was found many times. This chain joins TRBV18 and TRBJ2-5; 7 nucleotides align to TRBD1. Trimming took 8 bases from V and 2 from J; bases not matched to a gene: 5. This CDR3 comprises 13 residues. Germline loops: CDR1 KGHSH, CDR2 LQKENI. CDR3 in DNA: TGTGCCAGCAGCCCGGACAGGCAAGAGACCCAGTACTTC. This gives the protein CASSPDRQETQYF.

V gene TRBV9 combines with J gene TRBJ2-5, with 8 bases matching TRBD1. V lost 3 bases to trimming and J lost 5 bases; unmatched junction nucleotides: 6. The germline V gene has CDR1 SGDLS and CDR2 YYNGEE. This CDR3 has 14 residues. The CDR3 sequence is CASSGRTGTETQYF. The CDR3 DNA is TGTGCCAGCAGCGGAAGGACAGGGACTGAGACCCAGTACTTC.

Remarks on this clonotype: This may be a read error, as it is one base from a much larger clone. This rearrangement joins TRBV12-3 or TRBV12-4 to TRBJ1-1; TRBD1 aligns across 7 bases. The CDR3 has 14 residues. Trimming cost V 8 bases and J 5 bases; bases outside gene matches: 11. DNA for the CDR3: TGTGCCAGCGGTCCTCCGACAGGGTTGACTGAAGCTTTCTTT. Translation: CASGPPTGLTEAFF.